These T cell receptor beta chains were read from a single sample in a study of T-cell reconstitution after alpha-beta-depleted transplantation in children. MiXCR, run by TCRdb on the PCR reads, gives a single entry per CDR3 protein. This sample has over 45,000 distinct CDR3 sequences, with about 5% found just once. Sequenced material: PBMCs, mostly from graft donor cells, taken 60 days after TCRalphabeta/CD19-depleted stem cell transplant. The receptors here all came from a female patient aged 2 to 10 who had a stem cell transplant for aplastic anemia, so the T cells may come from the graft donor. Each CDR3 is given with its conserved first and last residue. The order of the fields is CDR3 protein, CDR3 DNA, D gene, J gene, V gene, clone size. A D gene is named only where the DNA matches it firmly. Where a row states a size, it is once, few, many or the class of an expanded clone; other rows omit it.

CDR3 protein: CAISPAGSGETQYF; CDR3 DNA: TGTGCCATCTCCCCGGCCGGGAGCGGGGAGACCCAGTACTTC; D gene: .; J gene: TRBJ2-5; V gene: TRBV10-3; clone size: many
CDR3 protein: CASSVDGMNTEAFF; CDR3 DNA: TGTGCCAGCAGCGTAGATGGGATGAACACTGAAGCTTTCTTT; D gene: .; J gene: TRBJ1-1; V gene: TRBV9; clone size: many
CDR3 protein: CASSFGERRYRGYEQYF; CDR3 DNA: TGTGCCAGCAGTTTTGGGGAGAGAAGGTACAGGGGCTACGAGCAGTACTTC; D gene: TRBD1; J gene: TRBJ2-7; V gene: TRBV12-3/TRBV12-4; clone size: few
CDR3 protein: CASSLGPTNTGELFF; CDR3 DNA: TGCGCCAGCAGCTTGGGACCGACGAACACCGGGGAGCTGTTTTTT; D gene: .; J gene: TRBJ2-2; V gene: TRBV5-1; clone size: many
CDR3 protein: CSVTKGARSSYEQYF; CDR3 DNA: TGCAGCGTTACTAAGGGGGCCAGGAGCTCCTACGAGCAGTACTTC; D gene: TRBD1; J gene: TRBJ2-7; V gene: TRBV29-1; clone size: many
CDR3 protein: CASRDSRGDTQYF; CDR3 DNA: TGTGCCAGCCGGGACTCTAGAGGGGATACGCAGTATTTT; D gene: .; J gene: TRBJ2-3; V gene: TRBV28; clone size: many
CDR3 protein: CASSGTSGGATYNEQFF; CDR3 DNA: TGTGCCAGCAGCGGGACTAGCGGGGGGGCCACCTACAATGAGCAGTTCTTC; D gene: TRBD2; J gene: TRBJ2-1; V gene: TRBV25-1; clone size: many
CDR3 protein: CASRSHSTATSTDTQYF; CDR3 DNA: TGTGCCAGCAGGTCCCACTCCACTGCTACTAGCACAGATACGCAGTATTTT; D gene: .; J gene: TRBJ2-3; V gene: TRBV7-2; clone size: many
CDR3 protein: CASSLRTNEKLFF; CDR3 DNA: TGTGCCAGCAGCTTAAGGACTAATGAAAAACTGTTTTTT; D gene: .; J gene: TRBJ1-4; V gene: TRBV7-9; clone size: .
CDR3 protein: CASCYRPGQGGTGELFF; CDR3 DNA: TGTGCCAGCTGCTATCGTCCGGGACAGGGGGGCACCGGGGAGCTGTTTTTT; D gene: TRBD1; J gene: TRBJ2-2; V gene: TRBV28; clone size: .
CDR3 protein: CASSFQAEAFF; CDR3 DNA: TGTGCCAGCAGCTTTCAGGCTGAAGCTTTCTTT; D gene: .; J gene: TRBJ1-1; V gene: TRBV5-6; clone size: many
CDR3 protein: CASSAEPWNEQFF; CDR3 DNA: TGTGCCAGCAGCGCAGAGCCGTGGAATGAGCAGTTCTTC; D gene: .; J gene: TRBJ2-1; V gene: TRBV9; clone size: many
CDR3 protein: CASSSARTEAFF; CDR3 DNA: TGTGCCAGCAGCTCTGCGAGGACTGAAGCTTTCTTT; D gene: .; J gene: TRBJ1-1; V gene: TRBV5-6; clone size: many
CDR3 protein: CATSRMEIGETQYF; CDR3 DNA: TGTGCCACCAGCAGGATGGAGATCGGGGAGACCCAGTACTTC; D gene: .; J gene: TRBJ2-5; V gene: TRBV15; clone size: many
CDR3 protein: CASRGGGTQPQHF; CDR3 DNA: TGTGCCAGCAGGGGGGGAGGGACTCAGCCCCAGCATTTT; D gene: .; J gene: TRBJ1-5; V gene: TRBV12-3/TRBV12-4; clone size: many
CDR3 protein: CSALGGPETQYF; CDR3 DNA: TGCAGTGCCCTGGGAGGGCCAGAGACCCAGTACTTC; D gene: TRBD2; J gene: TRBJ2-5; V gene: TRBV20-1; clone size: many
CDR3 protein: CSARAGTTSTDTQYF; CDR3 DNA: TGCAGTGCTAGAGCCGGGACTACGAGCACAGATACGCAGTATTTT; D gene: TRBD2; J gene: TRBJ2-3; V gene: TRBV20-1; clone size: .
CDR3 protein: CASRPGQGANSPLHF; CDR3 DNA: TGTGCCAGCAGGCCCGGACAGGGGGCTAATTCACCCCTCCACTTT; D gene: TRBD1; J gene: TRBJ1-6; V gene: TRBV12-3/TRBV12-4; clone size: many
CDR3 protein: CASGGLGSGNTIYF; CDR3 DNA: TGTGCCTCGGGGGGCTTAGGCTCTGGAAACACCATATATTTT; D gene: .; J gene: TRBJ1-3; V gene: TRBV7-6; clone size: .
CDR3 protein: CASMDGYEQYF; CDR3 DNA: TGTGCCAGCATGGACGGATACGAGCAGTACTTC; D gene: .; J gene: TRBJ2-7; V gene: TRBV6-2/TRBV6-3; clone size: many
CDR3 protein: CSASVAGAGGDTQYF; CDR3 DNA: TGCAGTGCTAGTGTGGCGGGAGCGGGGGGGGATACGCAGTATTTT; D gene: TRBD2; J gene: TRBJ2-3; V gene: TRBV20-1; clone size: many
CDR3 protein: CASSYPTGGLYEQYF; CDR3 DNA: TGTGCCAGCAGTTACCCGACAGGGGGTCTCTACGAGCAGTACTTC; D gene: TRBD1; J gene: TRBJ2-7; V gene: TRBV6-6; clone size: many
CDR3 protein: CASRRTGGAYNEQFF; CDR3 DNA: TGTGCCAGCAGACGGACAGGGGGCGCGTACAATGAGCAGTTCTTC; D gene: TRBD1; J gene: TRBJ2-1; V gene: TRBV6-2/TRBV6-3; clone size: .
CDR3 protein: CASSYYGQGGEKLFF; CDR3 DNA: TGTGCCAGCAGTTACTATGGACAGGGTGGCGAAAAACTGTTTTTT; D gene: TRBD1; J gene: TRBJ1-4; V gene: TRBV6-6; clone size: many
CDR3 protein: CSARDQRVIDTEAFF; CDR3 DNA: TGCAGTGCTAGAGATCAGAGGGTAATAGACACTGAAGCTTTCTTT; D gene: .; J gene: TRBJ1-1; V gene: TRBV20-1; clone size: many
CDR3 protein: CASSLKMPGELFF; CDR3 DNA: TGTGCCAGCAGCCTAAAGATGCCCGGGGAGCTGTTTTTT; D gene: .; J gene: TRBJ2-2; V gene: TRBV7-2; clone size: many
CDR3 protein: CASSVRGDPNTGELFF; CDR3 DNA: TGTGCCAGCAGCGTAAGGGGCGATCCGAACACCGGGGAGCTGTTTTTT; D gene: .; J gene: TRBJ2-2; V gene: TRBV9; clone size: many
CDR3 protein: CASSLGQGVNQPQHF; CDR3 DNA: TGTGCCAGCAGTTTAGGGCAGGGGGTCAATCAGCCCCAGCATTTT; D gene: TRBD1; J gene: TRBJ1-5; V gene: TRBV12-3/TRBV12-4; clone size: many
CDR3 protein: CATSRDRGGEKLFF; CDR3 DNA: TGTGCCACCAGCAGAGACAGGGGAGGGGAAAAACTGTTTTTT; D gene: .; J gene: TRBJ1-4; V gene: TRBV15; clone size: many
CDR3 protein: CASSLGGPNEQFF; CDR3 DNA: TGTGCCAGCAGCTTAGGGGGGCCCAATGAGCAGTTCTTC; D gene: .; J gene: TRBJ2-1; V gene: TRBV5-6; clone size: many
CDR3 protein: CASSPASSGNTIYF; CDR3 DNA: TGTGCCAGCTCACCGGCCTCCTCTGGAAACACCATATATTTT; D gene: .; J gene: TRBJ1-3; V gene: TRBV18; clone size: few
CDR3 protein: CASIAIRGGGSTDTQYF; CDR3 DNA: TGTGCCAGCATCGCGATCCGGGGAGGGGGTAGCACAGATACGCAGTATTTT; D gene: .; J gene: TRBJ2-3; V gene: TRBV6-8; clone size: many
CDR3 protein: CASSVGFPRREETQYF; CDR3 DNA: TGTGCCAGCAGCGTAGGCTTCCCGAGGAGGGAAGAGACCCAGTACTTC; D gene: .; J gene: TRBJ2-5; V gene: TRBV9; clone size: many
CDR3 protein: CASSFGGGNTQYF; CDR3 DNA: TGTGCCAGCAGTTTCGGGGGCGGGAATACGCAGTATTTT; D gene: .; J gene: TRBJ2-3; V gene: TRBV12-3/TRBV12-4; clone size: many
CDR3 protein: CASSVATGGATPNCNEQYF; CDR3 DNA: TGTGCCAGCAGCGTAGCTACTGGGGGGGCCACTCCTAACTGTAACGAGCAGTACTTC; D gene: .; J gene: TRBJ2-7; V gene: TRBV9; clone size: many
CDR3 protein: CASSYRGLAGGKNIQYF; CDR3 DNA: TGTGCCAGCAGTTACCGAGGACTAGCGGGAGGCAAAAACATTCAGTACTTC; D gene: TRBD2; J gene: TRBJ2-4; V gene: TRBV6-2/TRBV6-3; clone size: many
CDR3 protein: CASTLAGESYNEQFF; CDR3 DNA: TGCGCCAGTACCCTAGCGGGGGAATCTTACAATGAGCAGTTCTTC; D gene: TRBD2; J gene: TRBJ2-1; V gene: TRBV5-1; clone size: many
CDR3 protein: CASSPFDRVPEQFF; CDR3 DNA: TGCGCCAGCAGCCCATTCGACAGGGTACCTGAGCAGTTCTTC; D gene: TRBD1; J gene: TRBJ2-1; V gene: TRBV5-1; clone size: .
CDR3 protein: CSARDYGANTGELFF; CDR3 DNA: TGCAGTGCTAGAGATTACGGGGCAAACACCGGGGAGCTGTTTTTT; D gene: .; J gene: TRBJ2-2; V gene: TRBV20-1; clone size: many
CDR3 protein: CASSQGGARTDTQYF; CDR3 DNA: TGTGCCAGCAGCCAAGGGGGAGCTCGCACAGATACGCAGTATTTT; D gene: .; J gene: TRBJ2-3; V gene: TRBV3-1; clone size: many
CDR3 protein: CSARDRSPYEQYF; CDR3 DNA: TGCAGTGCTAGAGATCGGTCCCCCTACGAGCAGTACTTC; D gene: .; J gene: TRBJ2-7; V gene: TRBV20-1; clone size: many
CDR3 protein: CASSRYRAPGETQYF; CDR3 DNA: TGTGCCAGCAGCCGATACAGGGCCCCGGGAGAGACCCAGTACTTC; D gene: .; J gene: TRBJ2-5; V gene: TRBV12-3/TRBV12-4; clone size: many
CDR3 protein: CASSVDPSWGSEQYF; CDR3 DNA: TGTGCCAGCAGCGTAGACCCCTCGTGGGGGAGCGAGCAGTACTTC; D gene: .; J gene: TRBJ2-7; V gene: TRBV9; clone size: many
CDR3 protein: CASSRTSDEQFF; CDR3 DNA: TGTGCCAGCAGTCGGACTAGCGATGAGCAGTTCTTC; D gene: TRBD2; J gene: TRBJ2-1; V gene: TRBV6-2/TRBV6-3; clone size: .
CDR3 protein: CASSRGRRTDTQYF; CDR3 DNA: TGTGCCAGCAGCCGAGGGCGGAGGACAGATACGCAGTATTTT; D gene: .; J gene: TRBJ2-3; V gene: TRBV9; clone size: many
CDR3 protein: CSARTTNTGELFF; CDR3 DNA: TGCAGTGCTCGGACTACCAACACCGGGGAGCTGTTTTTT; D gene: .; J gene: TRBJ2-2; V gene: TRBV20-1; clone size: many
CDR3 protein: CASSSERGVSGETQYF; CDR3 DNA: TGTGCCAGCAGTTCTGAGCGGGGGGTTTCAGGGGAGACCCAGTACTTC; D gene: TRBD2; J gene: TRBJ2-5; V gene: TRBV12-3/TRBV12-4; clone size: few
CDR3 protein: CASSRGGQAYEQYF; CDR3 DNA: TGTGCCAGCAGCCGAGGAGGGCAGGCCTACGAGCAGTACTTC; D gene: .; J gene: TRBJ2-7; V gene: TRBV4-2; clone size: many
CDR3 protein: CASSPDSSYEQYF; CDR3 DNA: TGTGCCAGCAGCCCCGACAGCTCCTACGAGCAGTACTTC; D gene: .; J gene: TRBJ2-7; V gene: TRBV12-3/TRBV12-4; clone size: medium-sized
CDR3 protein: CASSQGQTHNEQFF; CDR3 DNA: TGTGCCAGCTCACAGGGACAGACGCACAATGAGCAGTTCTTC; D gene: TRBD1; J gene: TRBJ2-1; V gene: TRBV18; clone size: .